The 30 T cell receptor beta chains presented below share a single source sample, sequenced in a study of blood T cell repertoires in COVID-19. Method: immunoSEQ multiplex PCR; TCRdb's copy keeps in-frame clones and lacks some. This sample has 95,000 to 150,000 clones, with about 85% found just once. The sample taken for sequencing was peripheral blood. These receptors originate from a man older than 75 with active or convalescent COVID-19.

The genes are TRBV19 and TRBJ2-2; D is perhaps TRBD1 (6 bases). Germline lookup yields CDR1 LNHDA and CDR2 SQIVND (reference sequence). V was cut by 4 bases and J by 6 bases, with 9 bases left in between. The CDR3 is 13 amino acids. In DNA form, the CDR3 reads TGTGCCAGTAGTAGTACAGGGCCCGGGGAGCTGTTTTTT. Its translation is CASSSTGPGELFF.

The CDR3 bases are TGTGCCAGCAGTTTATCGGTACCTAGTGCGGGAGCATACAATGAGCAGTTCTTC. Protein: CASSLSVPSAGAYNEQFF. This chain links TRBV27 with TRBJ2-1; 7 bases line up with TRBD2. This CDR3 region has 18 residues. The junction had 12 bases not matched to a gene; V was cut back by 0 bases and J by 4 bases. Germline CDR1 and CDR2: MNHEY and SMNVEV (reference sequence).

The rearrangement joins TRBV25-1 to TRBJ1-3; TRBD1 is a possible D gene (6 bases). CDR3 length: 14 residues. V was clipped by 7 bases and J by 1 base, with 11 bases between them. Germline V lookup: CDR1 MGHDK, CDR2 SYGVNS. The CDR3 region is CASTKGGSGNTIYF. CDR3 nucleotides: TGTGCCAGCACCAAAGGGGGTTCTGGAAACACCATATATTTT.

V and J are TRBV12-5 and TRBJ2-5; TRBD1 is a possible D gene (6 bases). Trimming shortened V by 5 bases and J by 2 bases, and 18 bases separated the two germline ends. This CDR3 is built from 16 residues. CDR1 and CDR2 from the germline V gene are LGHNT and FRNRAP. The CDR3 DNA reads TGTGCTAGTGGTATAAAGACAGGAGCCCAGCAAGAGACCCAGTACTTC. Translating gives CASGIKTGAQQETQYF. Variable domain in full (rest from reference TRBV12-5 and TRBJ2-5): DARVTQTPRHKVTEMGQEVTMRCQPILGHNTVFWYRQTMMQGLELLAYFRNRAPLDDSGMPKDRFSAEMPDATLATLKIQPSEPRDSAVYFCASGIKTGAQQETQYFGPGTRLLVL.

This rearrangement joins TRBV3-1 (or the pseudogene TRBV3-2) to TRBJ2-7, with a weak D call TRBD1 (5 bases). This CDR3 has 14 residues. Germline V gene data show CDR1 as LGHDT and CDR2 as YNNKEL (reference sequence). Trimming removed 0 bases from V and 7 bases from J, with 13 bases in between. CDR3 sequence: CASSQDSRAREQYF. CDR3 DNA: TGTGCCAGCAGCCAAGATAGCAGGGCGAGGGAGCAGTACTTC.

J is TRBJ1-5 and V is TRBV7-6, with D hard to call. Per the germline V gene, CDR1 is SGHVS and CDR2 is FNYEAQ. The germline V and J ends were trimmed by 6 bases and 3 bases, with 21 bases remaining between them. The CDR3 runs 17 residues. In DNA form, the CDR3 reads TGTGCCAGCAGTCCCCCGGGAAAACAGTATTACAATCAGCCCCAGCATTTT. Residues: CASSPPGKQYYNQPQHF.

This chain joins TRBV7-3 and TRBJ2-3, with TRBD2 identical over 9 bases. Germline V gene sequence: CDR1 SGHTA, CDR2 FQGTGA. The CDR3 spans 16 residues. The V segment lost 1 base and the J segment 3 bases; nucleotides outside the gene matches: 5. CDR3 sequence: CASSLNQAGGTDTQYF. In DNA, the CDR3 is TGTGCCAGCAGCTTAAATCAAGCGGGGGGAACAGATACGCAGTATTTT.

The gene calls are TRBV3-1 (or the pseudogene TRBV3-2) and TRBJ2-7, with TRBD2 identical over 7 bases. CDR1 is LGHDT and CDR2 is YNNKEL in the germline V gene (reference sequence). V lost 3 bases and J lost 7; bases outside the gene matches: 12. There are 15 residues in the CDR3. This CDR3 reads CASSQRGGPRIEQYF. CDR3 nucleotide sequence: TGTGCCAGCAGCCAGAGGGGAGGGCCTCGGATTGAGCAGTACTTC.

The J gene is TRBJ2-7, the V gene TRBV21-1; the table's TRBD1 call for D was not verified on the DNA. TRBV21-1 is recorded as a pseudogene. The CDR3 consists of 17 residues. The DNA for the CDR3 is TGTGCCAGCAGCAAAGAGGATTGGACAGGGAGCTCCTACGAGCAGTACTTC. It is translated as CASSKEDWTGSSYEQYF.

The chain employs TRBV28 and TRBJ1-5; possible D gene TRBD1, 6 bases. The germline V and J ends were trimmed by 7 bases and 0 bases, with 13 bases remaining between them. The CDR3 is 15 amino acids. Germline lookup yields CDR1 MDHEN and CDR2 SYDVKM. The CDR3 reads CASTRGQYSNQPQHF. The DNA of the CDR3 is TGTGCCAGCACTCGAGGACAGTATAGCAATCAGCCCCAGCATTTT.

The chain recombines TRBV2 with TRBJ2-3; no firm D call. The CDR3 is made up of 16 amino acids. V was trimmed by 1 base and J by 1 base, leaving 12 bases between them. CDR1 and CDR2 (germline): SNHLY, FYNNEI. The CDR3 sequence: CASSEGAIQGTDTQYF. DNA of the CDR3: TGTGCCAGCAGTGAAGGGGCCATACAAGGCACAGATACGCAGTATTTT.

The chain combines TRBV5-1 with TRBJ1-5, with TRBD1 identical over 8 bases. With V trimmed by 4 bases and J by 0 bases, 6 bases remained unmatched. This CDR3 has 16 amino acids. Germline lookup yields CDR1 SGHRS and CDR2 YFSETQ. The CDR3 coding sequence is TGCGCCAGCAGCGTGGGGACAGGTAGTAGCAATCAGCCCCAGCATTTT. It translates to CASSVGTGSSNQPQHF.

V is TRBV11-1 and J is TRBJ2-7; maybe TRBD2 (6 bases). CDR3 size: 14 residues. The germline V and J ends were trimmed by 6 bases and 2 bases, with 14 bases remaining between them. Germline values: CDR1 SGHAT, CDR2 FQDESV (reference sequence). CDR3 coding DNA: TGTGCCAGCAGGGGGGGACTTTCAGCCTACGAGCAGTACTTC. Translated, it gives CASRGGLSAYEQYF.

The V call is TRBV6-1, the J call TRBJ1-1; unclear D gene. Germline V lookup: CDR1 MNHNS, CDR2 SASEGT. Trimming took off 1 base at V and 1 base at J, with 13 bases between the two ends. The CDR3 is 16 residues long. The CDR3 sequence is CASSEGSGRQNTEAFF. The CDR3 DNA reads as TGTGCCAGCAGTGAAGGCTCCGGAAGACAGAACACTGAAGCTTTCTTT.

The V gene is TRBV9, the J gene TRBJ1-2, with D unresolved. Germline V gene sequence: CDR1 SGDLS, CDR2 YYNGEE. CDR3 size: 13 residues. V lost 0 bases to trimming and J lost 14 bases, with 17 bases between them. The CDR3 DNA reads as TGTGCCAGCAGCGTAGGACTGACTATGGCTGGAACCTTC. Encoded protein: CASSVGLTMAGTF.

This sequence joins TRBV5-6 and TRBJ2-7; 7 bases agree with TRBD1. Trimming took 2 bases from V and 2 from J; bases not matched to a gene: 4. The CDR3 runs to 14 residues. Germline values: CDR1 SGHDT, CDR2 YYEEEE. The CDR3: CASSFLQGTYEQYF. The CDR3, as DNA: TGTGCCAGCAGCTTTTTACAGGGGACCTACGAGCAGTACTTC.

The V call is TRBV6-2 or TRBV6-3, the J call TRBJ2-3; 9 nucleotides agree with TRBD2. From germline, CDR1 is MNHEY and CDR2 SVGEGT. V dropped 0 bases and J dropped 1; count of bases not matched to a gene: 2. The CDR3 has 16 amino acids. CDR3 DNA sequence: TGTGCCAGCAGTTACTCTGCGGGAGGGGGCACAGATACGCAGTATTTT. Translated, it gives CASSYSAGGGTDTQYF.

The chain has TRBV25-1 and TRBJ2-7; 9 nucleotides align to TRBD1. This CDR3 contains 15 residues. Trimming took 4 bases from V and 4 from J; bases not matched to a gene: 8. The germline gives CDR1 MGHDK, CDR2 SYGVNS. The CDR3 reads CASSVGQGPWYEQYF. The CDR3 DNA follows: TGTGCCAGCAGTGTGGGACAGGGTCCCTGGTACGAGCAGTACTTC.

The chain combines TRBV5-6 with TRBJ2-5, with D maybe TRBD1 (5 bases). Trimming cost V 0 bases and J 4 bases, with 13 bases left between them. The germline V gene has CDR1 SGHDT and CDR2 YYEEEE. The CDR3 consists of 15 residues. CDR3 protein: CASSLVSGFPETQYF. CDR3 DNA: TGTGCCAGCAGCTTGGTTTCAGGGTTCCCAGAGACCCAGTACTTC.

The CDR3 bases are TGCAGCGTTGAAGTGGGGGCAGGCTTTACCAGAGATACGCAGTATTTT. Its protein product is CSVEVGAGFTRDTQYF. The chain couples TRBV29-1 to TRBJ2-3, with a tentative D call TRBD1 (6 bases). The CDR3 is 16 amino acids. Trimming cost V 1 base and J 5 bases, with 19 bases left between them. The germline V gene has CDR1 SQVTM and CDR2 ANQGSEA.

A few counts support this clone. The V call is TRBV12-3 or TRBV12-4, the J call TRBJ2-2; D is perhaps TRBD1 (6 bases). V gave up 6 bases and J gave up 3 bases, with 8 bases separating them. CDR3 size: 13 residues. Here the CDR3 DNA reads TGTGCCAGCAGGGGGGCGCACACCGGGGAGCTGTTTTTT. This gives the protein CASRGAHTGELFF.

The chain links TRBV21-1 to TRBJ1-5; TRBD1, as called in the table, went unchecked against the DNA. TRBV21-1 is reported as a pseudogene. The CDR3 consists of 19 residues. The CDR3 reads CASSKGTDPLIYSNQPQHF. CDR3 nucleotide sequence: TGTGCCAGCAGCAAAGGGACAGATCCCCTCATCTATAGCAATCAGCCCCAGCATTTT.

V is TRBV3-1 (or the pseudogene TRBV3-2) and J is TRBJ1-1, with 8 positions matching TRBD1. V gave up 4 bases and J gave up 7 bases; unmatched junction bases: 8. The germline V gene encodes CDR1 LGHDT and CDR2 YNNKEL (reference sequence). The CDR3 loop spans 14 amino acids. The CDR3 reads CASSPTGGRGEAFF. The DNA of the CDR3 is TGTGCCAGCAGCCCTACAGGGGGGAGGGGTGAAGCTTTCTTT.

The CDR3 DNA sequence: TGTGCCAGCTCAGTTGGGACAGGGGGCGACTATGGCTACACCTTC. This translates into CASSVGTGGDYGYTF. The rearrangement links TRBV18 to TRBJ1-2; TRBD1 agrees at 12 bases. The CDR3 runs to 15 residues. CDR1 is KGHSH, CDR2 LQKENI, per germline. The junction had 4 bases not matched to a gene; V was cut back by 5 bases and J by 3 bases.

The chain recombines TRBV21-1 with TRBJ2-4; whether TRBD1, the table's D call, matches the DNA was not checked. TRBV21-1 is a pseudogene locus. The CDR3 has 16 amino acids. CDR3: CASSKALWGGKNIQYF. CDR3 DNA sequence: TGTGCCAGCAGCAAAGCGCTCTGGGGCGGTAAAAACATTCAGTACTTC.

The chain has TRBV30 and TRBJ1-5; TRBD1 matches 8 bases. After removal of 8 bases from V and 3 bases from J, the junction contained 6 bases not matched to a gene. The length of the CDR3 is 13 residues. Looked up from germline, CDR1 is GTSNPN and CDR2 is SVGIG (reference sequence). The chain's CDR3 is CATRTGNNQPQHF. In nucleotides, the CDR3 is TGTGCCACCAGGACAGGGAACAATCAGCCCCAGCATTTT.

The gene calls are TRBV4-1 and TRBJ1-2; the D gene is possibly TRBD1 (6 bases). Germline-derived CDR1 and CDR2 are MGHRA and YSYEKL. This CDR3 has 14 amino acids. Trimming removed 0 bases from V and 7 bases from J, with 12 bases in between. The CDR3 reads CASSQEGGAGGYTF. Here the CDR3 DNA reads TGCGCCAGCAGCCAAGAGGGGGGGGCCGGTGGCTACACCTTC.

This clone was counted between two and nine times. The chain is built from TRBV7-9 and TRBJ2-3, with 16 nucleotides matching TRBD2. CDR1 and CDR2 (germline): SEHNR, FQNEAQ (reference sequence). This CDR3 contains 17 residues. V dropped 5 bases and J dropped 4; count of bases not matched to a gene: 6. The DNA of the CDR3 is TGTGCCAGCAGCCCCCTAGGGACTAGCGGGGGGGCAGATACGCAGTATTTT. It is translated as CASSPLGTSGGADTQYF.

This clone appeared once. The chain links TRBV10-3 to TRBJ2-2; perhaps TRBD2 as D (6 bases). Germline V gene data show CDR1 as ENHRY and CDR2 as SYGVKD. The CDR3 covers 16 residues. With 2 bases removed from V and 1 base from J, the gap between germline ends came to 11 bases. CDR3 loop: CAISETDGRNTGELFF. The CDR3 coding sequence is TGTGCCATCAGTGAGACCGACGGGAGGAACACCGGGGAGCTGTTTTTT.

CDR3 coding DNA: TGTGCCAGCAGCCCTCCCCCGGGGAACACTGAAGCTTTCTTT. Protein sequence: CASSPPPGNTEAFF. The chain links TRBV13 to TRBJ1-1, with D unclear. CDR3 length: 14 residues. The V end was cut by 5 bases, the J end by 1 base, with 11 bases between. In germline, CDR1 is PRHDT, CDR2 FYEKMQ (reference sequence).